The clone carrying this TCR beta chain was detected a few times. As yet, its antigen is unknown. Gene names are the mouse ones. This specimen comes from a study of CD8+ T cells in alopecia areata. Study as a whole: Recipients were roughly 6-11-week-old female C3H/HeJ mice grafted with skin from approximately 6-12-month-old C3H/HeJ donors with spontaneous alopecia. Whole-study results and caveats: An increase in clonality over normal scalp was evident in lesional scalp, especially alopecia totalis/universalis. TCR sharing across patients was less clear than in mice, possibly HLA-related.

Isolated RNA was reverse transcribed into cDNA used as the sequencing template. TCRdb's table, derived via immunoSEQ multiplex PCR, lists solely in-frame clones and lacks some. The table lists around 110,000 clones, with no singletons. This TCR was sampled from a C3H/HeJ mouse with alopecia areata. Mice of this strain are of MHC haplotype H2-k. Sequencing input: lesional skin.

CDR3 in amino acids: CASGDRQEVFF. The DNA read from the CDR3 is TGTGCCAGCGGTGATAGACAA. V is TRBV13-2 and J is TRBJ1-1; D remains unclear. The read stops 4 residues short of the end of the CDR3; the missing end is completed from the germline J gene. CDR1 and CDR2 from the germline V gene are NNHNN and SYGAGS (reference sequence). This CDR3 comprises 11 residues.